This T cell receptor (beta chain) was found in a study of T-cell memory formation after mild COVID-19. This clonotype has ten or more counts. TCRdb redid the calling of the 5' RACE reads with MiXCR, one entry per CDR3 protein. In the table there are 530,000 or so distinct CDR3 sequences, roughly a sixth of which are singletons. Specimen: PBMCs or a T cell subset sorted from them (not recorded which). The TCR originated in an adult woman who had mild COVID-19 (a few samples of this study predate the infection). Cell type and time point are not known.

The DNA of the CDR3 is TGTGCCACCAGCGACGTAGCGGGAGGGCCCGTGGTCGATGAGCAGTTCTTC. Translated, it gives CATSDVAGGPVVDEQFF. V usage is TRBV15 and J usage is TRBJ2-1; 11 nucleotides line up with TRBD2. CDR1 is LNHNV and CDR2 is YYDKDF in the germline V gene (reference sequence). The V segment lost 5 bases and the J segment 8 bases; nucleotides outside the gene matches: 14. The CDR3 runs to 17 residues.